The following is a T cell receptor beta chain sequence with its context. V lost 1 base to trimming and J lost 13 bases, with 14 bases between them. The CDR3 has 13 amino acids. Germline lookup yields CDR1 MNHEY and CDR2 SVGAGI. This specimen belongs to a study of blood T cell repertoires in COVID-19. Overall study context: The samples span acute and convalescent COVID-19 from the United States, Italy and Spain.

TCRdb keeps only in-frame clones here, not all; method: immunoSEQ multiplex PCR. This sample has 400,000 or so clones, with around 90% found just once. The chain joins TRBV6-5 to TRBJ1-5; D possibly corresponds to TRBD1 (5 bases). This TCR was recovered from a man younger than 35 who had recovered from COVID-19. Sequencing was performed on PBMCs or T cells enriched from blood (not recorded which). As DNA, the CDR3 is TGTGCCAGCAGTTACTATATGGGGGGTCCACAGCATTTT. Translated: CASSYYMGGPQHF.